This T cell receptor (beta chain) was identified during a study of blood T cell repertoires in COVID-19. Study background: COVID-19 samples, acute and convalescent, were from the United States, Italy and Spain. Nucleic acid was either cDNA or gDNA, and it came from T cells, B-cell-depleted T cells, or PBMCs.

Original processing notes: From reference gene primer amplification, estimates of nucleated cell counts were derived. The table came from immunoSEQ multiplex PCR; TCRdb's copy has only in-frame clones and leaves some out. The D gene and trimming were derived from the DNA, and the V and J assignments and clone size from that table. The table shows 60,000 to 90,000 clones, with over 80% occurring only once. CDR3 length equals 14 residues. Trimming removed 6 bases from V and 4 bases from J; junction bases left unmatched: 4. Germline V gives CDR1 MRHNA, CDR2 SNTAGT. A note on this clone: Other DNA sequences of this sample code for an identical CDR3.

The TCR originated in a man aged 55 to 69 with active or convalescent COVID-19. Source material: peripheral blood. This chain uses TRBV6-4 with TRBJ1-2; 11 nucleotides agree with TRBD1. The DNA for the CDR3 is TGTGCCAGCAGCCCAGGGACAGGGGGCTATGGCTACACCTTC. Translating gives CASSPGTGGYGYTF.